A selection of T cell receptor beta chains follows, all from one sample in a study of vaccination effects on CD4 cells after COVID-19. Generated by immunoSEQ multiplex PCR, the TCRdb table keeps only in-frame clones and is missing some. The sample holds under 35,000 clones, under 80% seen once. Their specific antigens are unknown. The specimen comprised CD4+ T cells from PBMCs cultured with a peptide pool, sampled before COVID-19 vaccination. These receptors originate from a human donor who had a prior SARS-CoV-2 infection. The CDR3 runs from the conserved cysteine through the conserved F or W. Each record gives: clone size, J gene, V gene, D gene, CDR3 DNA, CDR3 protein. D genes are given only for firm matches. Where a row states a size, it is once, few, many or the class of an expanded clone; other rows omit it.

>once|TRBJ2-3|TRBV11-3|.
TGTGCCAGCAGCTTAGATCCCACTACCACAGATACGCAGTATTTT
CASSLDPTTTDTQYF
>.|TRBJ1-2|TRBV5-4|.
TGTGCCAGCAGCCCCGCCGGGGGCTATGGCTACACCTTC
CASSPAGGYGYTF
>few|TRBJ2-4|TRBV7-9|.
TGTGCCAGCAGCTTAGAACAGTCCATTCAGTACTTC
CASSLEQSIQYF
>.|TRBJ1-5|TRBV20-1|.
TGCAGTGCCAGTTATTATCTGGGACCTACCAATCAGCCCCAGCATTTT
CSASYYLGPTNQPQHF
>.|TRBJ2-3|TRBV24-1|.
TGTGCCACCCCCCCCGTCAGGGGGCCTAGGCGGGAGAGTCCCACAGATACGCAGTATTTT
CATPPVRGPRRESPTDTQYF
>.|TRBJ1-2|TRBV12-3/TRBV12-4|.
TGTGCCAGCAGTTCCCAGGGCTATGGCTACACCTTC
CASSSQGYGYTF
>.|TRBJ2-2|TRBV5-1|TRBD1
TGCGCCAGCAGCACGGGACAGATCACCGGGGAGCTGTTTTTT
CASSTGQITGELFF
>.|TRBJ1-5|TRBV7-9|.
TGTGCCAGCAGCTTCCCCCCCGATTCGGGAGCCATCCAGCCCCAGCATTTT
CASSFPPDSGAIQPQHF
>.|TRBJ2-1|TRBV5-1|TRBD1
TGCGCCAGCAGCTCTGAAATCGGGACAGGGTACAATGAGCAGTTCTTC
CASSSEIGTGYNEQFF
>.|TRBJ2-3|TRBV6-2/TRBV6-3|TRBD2
TGTGCCAGCAGCCCCCGGACTAGCGGGAGGGCTAGCACAGATACGCAGTATTTT
CASSPRTSGRASTDTQYF
>.|TRBJ1-1|TRBV7-2|.
TGTGCCAGCAGCTTATATGGGGTAAGGGACACTGAAGCTTTCTTT
CASSLYGVRDTEAFF
>.|TRBJ2-5|TRBV5-1|.
TGCGCCAGCAGCATACGAGTGGATAGGGAGACCCAGTACTTC
CASSIRVDRETQYF
>.|TRBJ2-1|TRBV25-1|TRBD2
TGTGCCAGCAGTGTCCTAGCGGGGGGCCCTATCTACAATGAGCAGTTCTTC
CASSVLAGGPIYNEQFF
>.|TRBJ2-3|TRBV2|TRBD2
TGTGCCAGCAGTGAACAAGCCGGTATAGCGGGGGGGGTAGATACGCAGTATTTT
CASSEQAGIAGGVDTQYF
>.|TRBJ1-2|TRBV7-8|.
TGTGCCAGCAGCTTAGCTCCGACAGGCTTCTATTACACCTTC
CASSLAPTGFYYTF
>.|TRBJ1-2|TRBV7-9|.
TGTGCCAGCAGTCCGAGGACCACGGGATCTGGCTACACCTTC
CASSPRTTGSGYTF
>.|TRBJ2-7|TRBV18|.
TGTGCCAGCTCACCGGGGCTAGTAGGGGGCGAGCAGTACTTC
CASSPGLVGGEQYF
>.|TRBJ2-3|TRBV12-3/TRBV12-4|.
TGTGCCAGCAGTTTCGGCGATACGCAGTATTTT
CASSFGDTQYF
>.|TRBJ1-4|TRBV5-6|.
TGTGCCAGCAGCTTCTTACGGGGGCTTAATGAAAAACTGTTTTTT
CASSFLRGLNEKLFF
>.|TRBJ1-4|TRBV5-1|TRBD1
TGCGCCAGCAGCTTGGCCAATAATGGACAGGGGGAAAATGAAAAACTGTTTTTT
CASSLANNGQGENEKLFF
>.|TRBJ2-3|TRBV2|.
TGTGCCAGCAGTGAGGTATCGGGGGGCACAGATACGCAGTATTTT
CASSEVSGGTDTQYF
>.|TRBJ2-1|TRBV7-2|.
TGTGCCAGCACCTTGGGAAGGGGGAACAATGAGCAGTTCTTC
CASTLGRGNNEQFF
>.|TRBJ2-7|TRBV12-3/TRBV12-4|.
TGTGCCAGCAGTTTCGTAACCCCCCGCCAGCAGTACTTC
CASSFVTPRQQYF
>.|TRBJ2-5|TRBV18|.
TGTGCCAGCTCACCATTTTTTGGGGGGAACGACGAGACCCAGTACTTC
CASSPFFGGNDETQYF
>.|TRBJ2-5|TRBV5-1|TRBD2
TGCGCCAGCAGCTTGCCCGAATGGTCTAGCGGGGGGCATAGTTCCCAAGAGACCCAGTACTTC
CASSLPEWSSGGHSSQETQYF
>.|TRBJ1-4|TRBV12-3/TRBV12-4|.
TGTGCCACACGTACCGGGGGATATGAAAAACTGTTTTTT
CATRTGGYEKLFF
>few|TRBJ1-6|TRBV9|.
TGTGCCAGCAGCGTTGACAGCTCCTATAATTCACCCCTCCACTTT
CASSVDSSYNSPLHF
>few|TRBJ1-1|TRBV29-1|.
TGCAGCGCTCTGAACACTGAAGCTTTCTTT
CSALNTEAFF
>.|TRBJ1-2|TRBV14|.
TGTGCCAGCAGCCAAGGGGGATATGGCTACACCTTC
CASSQGGYGYTF
>.|TRBJ2-1|TRBV25-1|TRBD2
TGTGCCAGCAGACCTTCTAGCGGGGGGAGCTCCTACAATGAGCAGTTCTTC
CASRPSSGGSSYNEQFF
>.|TRBJ2-1|TRBV24-1|.
TGTGCCACCGGACGAGCAGGAGGGGGGCCTGGGGAGCAGTTCTTC
CATGRAGGGPGEQFF
>once|TRBJ2-5|TRBV24-1|TRBD1
TGTGCCACCAGTGCCTCCGATGGGACAGGGAATGGGGAGACCCAGTACTTC
CATSASDGTGNGETQYF
>.|TRBJ1-5|TRBV2|.
TGTGCCAGCAGTGACGTTAGCAATCAGCCCCAGCATTTT
CASSDVSNQPQHF
>once|TRBJ2-3|TRBV7-9|TRBD2
TGTGCCAGCAGCTTAGGCCGGTCTAGCGGGGTTGCAGATACGCAGTATTTT
CASSLGRSSGVADTQYF
>.|TRBJ2-5|TRBV27|.
TGTGCCAGCAGTTTAGCTACCCAGTACTTC
CASSLATQYF
>.|TRBJ1-1|TRBV5-1|.
TGCGCCAGCACCGTAGGGCCCCAGAACACTGAAGCTTTCTTT
CASTVGPQNTEAFF
>once|TRBJ2-7|TRBV19|.
TGTGCCAGTAGTACCTCCCGAGCGGGCTACGAGCAGTACTTC
CASSTSRAGYEQYF
>.|TRBJ2-1|TRBV18|.
TGTGCCAGCTCACCAGGGGGCGCCCACAATGAGCAGTTCTTC
CASSPGGAHNEQFF
>.|TRBJ2-7|TRBV10-2|TRBD2
TGCGCCAGCAGCCCTGGACTAGCGTTTTCCTACGAGCAGTACTTC
CASSPGLAFSYEQYF
>.|TRBJ1-1|TRBV5-4|.
TGTGCCAGCAGCTTGGTGGCGACATATAACACTGAAGCTTTCTTT
CASSLVATYNTEAFF
>.|TRBJ1-5|TRBV10-3|TRBD1
TGTGCCATCAGTGAGACGCGGGCGGGGACAGTCAAAGATGCAGATCAGCCCCAGCATTTT
CAISETRAGTVKDADQPQHF